This T cell receptor (beta chain) was identified during a study of cytotoxic CD8 clonotypes in ibrutinib-treated CLL. Study context: The samples contained under 300,000 productive templates on average. They also contained an average of approximately 100,000 productive rearrangements.

Using immunoSEQ multiplex PCR, the repertoire was profiled, and TCRdb retains in-frame clones only, with some absent. Of roughly 97,000 clones in the sample, roughly 80% were seen once. V was pared by 5 bases and J by 9 bases, with 5 bases between. Germline V CDR1 and CDR2: MNHNS, SASEGT. The CDR3 is 11 residues long. Study-wide points: Higher circulating CD8+ T-cell counts strongly accompanied higher baseline clonality, above age-matched healthy donors. On treatment, the uncommon public clonotypes contracted or remained stable. Clonality rose at ibrutinib response and fell back toward baseline at progression.

The count of this clone is one. Its antigen is unidentified. V usage is TRBV6-1 and J usage is TRBJ1-6, with unresolved D. This sequence was found in a human donor with chronic lymphocytic leukemia. The sequencing here drew on PBMCs, taken after 12 months of ibrutinib treatment. The CDR3 loop reads CASSSSSPLHF. The CDR3 DNA is TGTGCCAGCAGTTCCAGTTCACCCCTCCACTTT.